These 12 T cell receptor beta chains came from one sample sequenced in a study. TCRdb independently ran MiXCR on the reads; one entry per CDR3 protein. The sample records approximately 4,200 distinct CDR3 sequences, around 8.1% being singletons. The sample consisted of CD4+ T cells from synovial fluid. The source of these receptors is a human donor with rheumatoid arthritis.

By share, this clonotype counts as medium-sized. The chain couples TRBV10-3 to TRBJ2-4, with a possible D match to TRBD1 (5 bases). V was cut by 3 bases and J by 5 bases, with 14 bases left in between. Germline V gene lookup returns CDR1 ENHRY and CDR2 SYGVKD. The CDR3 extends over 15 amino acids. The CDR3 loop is CAISDPDLGQNIQYF. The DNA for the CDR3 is TGTGCCATCAGTGACCCGGATCTGGGGCAAAACATTCAGTACTTC.

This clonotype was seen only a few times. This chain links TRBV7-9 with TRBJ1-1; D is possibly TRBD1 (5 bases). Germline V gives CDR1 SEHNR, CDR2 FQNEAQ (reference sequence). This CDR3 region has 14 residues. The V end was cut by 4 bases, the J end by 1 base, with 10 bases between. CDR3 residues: CASSWGGENTEAFF. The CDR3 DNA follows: TGTGCCAGCAGCTGGGGAGGGGAGAACACTGAAGCTTTCTTT.

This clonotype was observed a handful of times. The CDR3 nucleotides are TGTGCCAGCAGTTCCACCGACGCCAGTGAGCAGTTCTTC. Its protein is CASSSTDASEQFF. The chain couples TRBV28 to TRBJ2-1; D not certain. CDR3 length: 13 residues. V was cut by 4 bases and J by 9 bases, with 13 bases left in between. The germline CDR1 and CDR2 sequences are MDHEN and SYDVKM.

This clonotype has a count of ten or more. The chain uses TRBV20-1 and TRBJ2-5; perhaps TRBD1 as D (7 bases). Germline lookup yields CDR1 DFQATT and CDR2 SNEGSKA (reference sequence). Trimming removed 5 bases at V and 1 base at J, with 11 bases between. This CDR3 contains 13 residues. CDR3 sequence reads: CSAGGTVQETQYF. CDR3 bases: TGCAGTGCTGGAGGGACAGTCCAAGAGACCCAGTACTTC.

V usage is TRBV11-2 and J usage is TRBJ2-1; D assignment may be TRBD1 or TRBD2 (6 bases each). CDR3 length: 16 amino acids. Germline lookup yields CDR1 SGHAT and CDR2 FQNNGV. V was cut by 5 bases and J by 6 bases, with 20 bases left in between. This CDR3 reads CASSLHRVWDFNEQFF. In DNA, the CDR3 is TGTGCCAGCAGCCTACACAGGGTCTGGGACTTCAATGAGCAGTTCTTC.

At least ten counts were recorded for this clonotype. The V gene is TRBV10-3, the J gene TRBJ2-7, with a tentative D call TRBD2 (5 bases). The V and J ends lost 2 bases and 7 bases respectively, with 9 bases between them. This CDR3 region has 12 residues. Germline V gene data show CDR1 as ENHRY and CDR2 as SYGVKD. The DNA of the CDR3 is TGTGCCATCAGTGAGGTGACGGGAGAGCAGTACTTC. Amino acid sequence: CAISEVTGEQYF.

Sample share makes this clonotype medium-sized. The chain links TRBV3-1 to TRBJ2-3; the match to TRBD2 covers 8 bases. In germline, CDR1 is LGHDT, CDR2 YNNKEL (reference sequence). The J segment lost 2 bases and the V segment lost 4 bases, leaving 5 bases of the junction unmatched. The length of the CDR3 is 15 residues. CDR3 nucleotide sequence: TGTGCCAGCAGCCGTTCTAGCGGGTCCACAGATACGCAGTATTTT. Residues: CASSRSSGSTDTQYF.

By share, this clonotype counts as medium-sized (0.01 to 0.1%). The DNA for the CDR3 is TGCAGTGCTAGAGATCTGGTAGGAGCCGGGGGCACAGATACGCAGTATTTT. Its protein product is CSARDLVGAGGTDTQYF. The chain joins TRBV20-1 to TRBJ2-3, with a tentative D call TRBD2 (5 bases). Deletions cut 0 bases from V and 1 base from J, with 17 bases between. CDR3 length equals 17 residues. In germline, CDR1 is DFQATT, CDR2 SNEGSKA (reference sequence).

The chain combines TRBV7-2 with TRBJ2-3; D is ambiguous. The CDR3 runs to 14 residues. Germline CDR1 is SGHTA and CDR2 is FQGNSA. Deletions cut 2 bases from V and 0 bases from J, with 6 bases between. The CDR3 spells CASSLTRSTDTQYF. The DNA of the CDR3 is TGTGCCAGCAGCTTAACCCGTAGCACAGATACGCAGTATTTT.

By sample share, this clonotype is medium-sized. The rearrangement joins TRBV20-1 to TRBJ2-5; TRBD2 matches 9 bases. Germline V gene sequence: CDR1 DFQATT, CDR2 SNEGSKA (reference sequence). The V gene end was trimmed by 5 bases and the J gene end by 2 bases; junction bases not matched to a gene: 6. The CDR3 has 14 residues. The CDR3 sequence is CSADAGGGQETQYF. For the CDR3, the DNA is TGCAGTGCTGACGCGGGAGGGGGTCAAGAGACCCAGTACTTC.

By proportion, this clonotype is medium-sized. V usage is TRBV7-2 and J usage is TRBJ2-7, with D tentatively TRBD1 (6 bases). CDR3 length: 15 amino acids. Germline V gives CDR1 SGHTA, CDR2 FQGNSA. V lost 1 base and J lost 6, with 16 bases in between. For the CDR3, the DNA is TGTGCCAGCAGCTTAGGAACAGGGCTCGCGCTCGAGCAGTACTTC. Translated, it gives CASSLGTGLALEQYF.

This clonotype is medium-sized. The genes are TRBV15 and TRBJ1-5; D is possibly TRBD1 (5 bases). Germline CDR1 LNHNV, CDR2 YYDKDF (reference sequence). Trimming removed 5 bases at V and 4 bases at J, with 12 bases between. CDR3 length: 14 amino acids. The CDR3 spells CATSGGRSNQPQHF. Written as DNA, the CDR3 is TGTGCCACCAGCGGGGGACGGTCTAATCAGCCCCAGCATTTT.